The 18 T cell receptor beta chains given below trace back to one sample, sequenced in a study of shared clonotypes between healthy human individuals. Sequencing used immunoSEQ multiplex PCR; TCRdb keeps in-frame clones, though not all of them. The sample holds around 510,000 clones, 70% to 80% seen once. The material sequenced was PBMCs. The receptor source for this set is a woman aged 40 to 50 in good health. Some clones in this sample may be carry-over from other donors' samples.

The CDR3 loop reads CASSPGRGNEQYF. Written as DNA, the CDR3 is TGTGCCAGCAGCCCCGGTAGGGGAAACGAGCAGTACTTC. The V and J genes are TRBV11-3 and TRBJ2-7; D is perhaps TRBD1 (5 bases). The CDR3 covers 13 residues. Trimming shortened V by 5 bases and J by 5 bases, and 13 bases separated the two germline ends. The germline CDR1 and CDR2 sequences are SGHNT and YENEEA.

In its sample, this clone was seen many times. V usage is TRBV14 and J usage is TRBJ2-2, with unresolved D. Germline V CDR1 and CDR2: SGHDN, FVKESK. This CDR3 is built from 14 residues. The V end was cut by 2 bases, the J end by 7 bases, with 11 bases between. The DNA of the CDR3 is TGTGCCAGCAGCCAAACGCCCGGTGTCGGGGAGCTGTTTTTT. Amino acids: CASSQTPGVGELFF.

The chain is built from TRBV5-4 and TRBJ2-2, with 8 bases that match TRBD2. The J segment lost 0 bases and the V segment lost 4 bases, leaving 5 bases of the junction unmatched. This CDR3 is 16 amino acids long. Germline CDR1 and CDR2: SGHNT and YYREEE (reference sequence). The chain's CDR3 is CASSGAGVSNTGELFF. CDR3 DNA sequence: TGTGCCAGCAGCGGAGCGGGGGTCTCGAACACCGGGGAGCTGTTTTTT.

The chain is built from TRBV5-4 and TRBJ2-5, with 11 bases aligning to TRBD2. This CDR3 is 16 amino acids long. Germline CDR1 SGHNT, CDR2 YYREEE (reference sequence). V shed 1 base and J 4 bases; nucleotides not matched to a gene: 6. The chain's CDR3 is CASSLPLAGGRETQYF. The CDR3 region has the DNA TGTGCCAGCAGCTTGCCCCTAGCGGGAGGTCGAGAGACCCAGTACTTC.

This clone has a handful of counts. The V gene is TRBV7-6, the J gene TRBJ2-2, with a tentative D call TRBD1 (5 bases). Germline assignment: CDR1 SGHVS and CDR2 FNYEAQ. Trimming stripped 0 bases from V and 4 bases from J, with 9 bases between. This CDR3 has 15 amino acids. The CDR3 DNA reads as TGTGCCAGCAGCTTAGCTCAGGGTGGCACCGGGGAGCTGTTTTTT. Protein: CASSLAQGGTGELFF.

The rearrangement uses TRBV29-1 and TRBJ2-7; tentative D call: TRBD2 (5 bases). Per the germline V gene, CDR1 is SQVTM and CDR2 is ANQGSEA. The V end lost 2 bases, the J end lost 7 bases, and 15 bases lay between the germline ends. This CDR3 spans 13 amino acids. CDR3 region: CSVEKDSGREQYF. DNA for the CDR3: TGCAGCGTTGAAAAGGACTCCGGCCGTGAGCAGTACTTC.

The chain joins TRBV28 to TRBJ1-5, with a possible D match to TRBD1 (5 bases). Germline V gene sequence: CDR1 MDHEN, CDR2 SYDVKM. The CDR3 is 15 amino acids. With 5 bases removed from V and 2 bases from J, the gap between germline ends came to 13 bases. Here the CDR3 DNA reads TGTGCCAGCAGTCAAACAGGTCTGGGCAATCAGCCCCAGCATTTT. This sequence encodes CASSQTGLGNQPQHF.

The CDR3 DNA is TGTGCCAGCAGCTTGTGGGGAGGGCCAGGCGCGGGCTACACCTTC. The encoded protein is CASSLWGGPGAGYTF. The rearrangement uses TRBV5-8 and TRBJ1-2; no reliable D call. Deletions cut 1 base from V and 8 bases from J, with 18 bases between. Germline CDR1 reads SGHTS; CDR2 reads YDEGEE. This CDR3 has 15 amino acids. Drawing the rest from reference TRBV5-8 and TRBJ1-2, the complete variable domain is EAGVTQSPTHLIKTRGQQATLRCSPISGHTSVYWYQQALGLGLQFLLWYDEGEERNRGNFPPRFSGRQFPNYSSELNVNALELEDSALYLCASSLWGGPGAGYTFGSGTRLTVV.

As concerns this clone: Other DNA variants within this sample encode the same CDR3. CDR3 DNA sequence: TGCGCCAGCAGCTTGGAGGGGGAGCTGTTTTTT. It is translated as CASSLEGELFF. This chain uses TRBV5-1 with TRBJ2-2; D remains unclear. Germline CDR1 and CDR2: SGHRS and YFSETQ. The CDR3 is 11 amino acids. With 0 bases removed from V and 8 bases from J, the gap between germline ends came to 2 bases.

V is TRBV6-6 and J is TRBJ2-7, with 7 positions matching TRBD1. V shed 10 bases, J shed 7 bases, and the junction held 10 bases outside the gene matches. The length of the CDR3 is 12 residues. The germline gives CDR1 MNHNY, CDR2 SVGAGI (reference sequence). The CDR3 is CATRQGRWEQYF. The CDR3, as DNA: TGTGCCACCCGACAGGGCCGGTGGGAGCAGTACTTC.

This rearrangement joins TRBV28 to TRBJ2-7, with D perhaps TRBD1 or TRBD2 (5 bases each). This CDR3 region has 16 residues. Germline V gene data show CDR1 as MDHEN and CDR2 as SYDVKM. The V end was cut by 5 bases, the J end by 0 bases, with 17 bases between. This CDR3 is CASSETGGSDSYEQYF. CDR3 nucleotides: TGTGCCAGCAGTGAGACTGGGGGATCCGACTCCTACGAGCAGTACTTC.

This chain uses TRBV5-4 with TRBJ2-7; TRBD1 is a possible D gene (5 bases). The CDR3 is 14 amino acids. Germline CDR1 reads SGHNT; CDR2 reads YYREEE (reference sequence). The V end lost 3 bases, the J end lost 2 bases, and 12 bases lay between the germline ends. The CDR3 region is CASSWRRGTYEQYF. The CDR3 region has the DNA TGTGCCAGCAGCTGGAGAAGGGGAACCTACGAGCAGTACTTC.

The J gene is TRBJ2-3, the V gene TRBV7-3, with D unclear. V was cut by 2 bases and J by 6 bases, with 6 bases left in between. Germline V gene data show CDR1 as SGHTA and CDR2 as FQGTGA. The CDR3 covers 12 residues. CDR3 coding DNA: TGTGCCAGCAGCTTATTTGGGGATACGCAGTATTTT. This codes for CASSLFGDTQYF.

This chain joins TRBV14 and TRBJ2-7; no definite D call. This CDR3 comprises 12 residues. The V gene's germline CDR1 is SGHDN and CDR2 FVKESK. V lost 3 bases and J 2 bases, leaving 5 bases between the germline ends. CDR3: CASSHRTYEQYF. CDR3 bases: TGTGCCAGCAGCCATCGGACCTACGAGCAGTACTTC.

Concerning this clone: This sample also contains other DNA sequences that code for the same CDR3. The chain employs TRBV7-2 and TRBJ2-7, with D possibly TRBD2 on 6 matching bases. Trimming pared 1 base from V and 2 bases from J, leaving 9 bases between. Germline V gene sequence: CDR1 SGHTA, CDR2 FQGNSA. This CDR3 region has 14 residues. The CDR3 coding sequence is TGTGCCAGCAGCTTAGGCGGGGCGACCTACGAGCAGTACTTC. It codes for CASSLGGATYEQYF.

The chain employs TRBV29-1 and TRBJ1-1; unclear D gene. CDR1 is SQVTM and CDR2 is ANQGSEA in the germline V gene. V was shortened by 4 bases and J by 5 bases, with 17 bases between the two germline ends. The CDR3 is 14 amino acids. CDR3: CSVGPGRSSTEAFF. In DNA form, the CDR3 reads TGCAGCGTTGGGCCGGGAAGGAGTAGTACTGAAGCTTTCTTT.

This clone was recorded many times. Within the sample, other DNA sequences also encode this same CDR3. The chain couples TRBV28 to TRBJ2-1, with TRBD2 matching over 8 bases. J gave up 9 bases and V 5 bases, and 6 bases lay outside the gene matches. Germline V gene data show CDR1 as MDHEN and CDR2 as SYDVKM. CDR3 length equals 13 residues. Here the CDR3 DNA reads TGTGCCAGCAGTCCCGGGGGGGGGTTTGAGCAGTTCTTC. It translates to CASSPGGGFEQFF.

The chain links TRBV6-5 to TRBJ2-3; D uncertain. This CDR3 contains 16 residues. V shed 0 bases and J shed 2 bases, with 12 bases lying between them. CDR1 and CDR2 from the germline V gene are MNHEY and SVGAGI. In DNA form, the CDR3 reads TGTGCCAGCAGTTACTCCTTATCTGATGCCACAGATACGCAGTATTTT. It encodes CASSYSLSDATDTQYF.